This T cell receptor (beta chain) was found in a study of cytomegalovirus exposure and HLA in healthy donors. Study-level background: Around 200 million T cells yielded around 100 million unique TCR beta sequences, as an earlier analysis found.

Study-level findings and limits: Later, TCR association rates were found to vary by HLA locus, highest for DRB1 and lowest for HLA-C. Being productive about 87% or about 30% of the time was typical of most TCR beta V segments in an earlier analysis.

As to this clone: Its antigen is undetermined. One junction end disagrees with the germline gene, perhaps due to a read error.

PCR amplification relied on 60 Vbeta primers (plus 13 Jbeta primers). The assay was immunoSEQ multiplex PCR, and TCRdb's table has in-frame clones only and misses some. The table lists about 110,000 clones, around 75% of them singletons, with roughly 3% in the top ten. The TCR comes from a male donor in good health and CMV-seropositive. Sequenced material: PBMCs.

CDR3 region: CASSLDFRGARSTEAFF. The DNA of the CDR3 is TGCGCCAGCAGCTTGGATTTCCGGGGGGCGCGCAGCACTGAAGCTTTCTTT. The rearrangement links TRBV5-6 to TRBJ1-1, with a tentative D call TRBD1 (6 bases). There are 17 residues in the CDR3. Per germline, CDR1 SGHDT and CDR2 YYEEEE.